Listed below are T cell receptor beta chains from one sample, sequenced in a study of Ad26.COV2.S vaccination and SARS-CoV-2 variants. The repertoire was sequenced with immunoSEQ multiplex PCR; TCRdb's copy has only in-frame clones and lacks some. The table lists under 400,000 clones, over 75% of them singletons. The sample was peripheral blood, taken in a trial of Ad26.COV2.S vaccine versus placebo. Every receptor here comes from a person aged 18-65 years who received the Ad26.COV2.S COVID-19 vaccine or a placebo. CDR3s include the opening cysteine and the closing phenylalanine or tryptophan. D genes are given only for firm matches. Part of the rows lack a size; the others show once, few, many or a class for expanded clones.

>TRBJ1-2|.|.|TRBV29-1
TGCAGCGTTGTCCTCCAACCAGGGACTCAAAAGAGGGGTGGCTACACCTTC
CSVVLQPGTQKRGGYTF
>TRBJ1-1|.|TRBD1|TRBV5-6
TGTGCCAGCAGCATACTGACAGGGGCCCGGTTTTACACTGAAGCTTTCTTT
CASSILTGARFYTEAFF
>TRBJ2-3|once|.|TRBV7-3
TGTGCCAGCAGCTTAACAGGGACAGATACGCAGTATTTT
CASSLTGTDTQYF
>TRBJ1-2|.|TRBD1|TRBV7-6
TGTGCCAGCAGCTCAGGGACAGACAACAATTATGGCTACACCTTC
CASSSGTDNNYGYTF
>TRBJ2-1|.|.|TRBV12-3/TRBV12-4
TGTGCCAGCAGTCTGGACAGATTACAGGGGCAGTTCTTC
CASSLDRLQGQFF
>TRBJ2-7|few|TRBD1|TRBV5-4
TGTGCCAGCAGCTTGGGGGACAGACCCTACGAGCAGTACTTC
CASSLGDRPYEQYF
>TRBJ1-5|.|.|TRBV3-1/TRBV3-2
TGTGCCAGCAGCCAAGGGGGAGATAGCAATCAGCCCCAGCATTTT
CASSQGGDSNQPQHF
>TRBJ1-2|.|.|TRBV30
TGTGCCTGGAGTCTACAGGGCGAATATGGCTACACCTTC
CAWSLQGEYGYTF
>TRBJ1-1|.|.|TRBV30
TGTGCCTGGAGTGCCCACCCTAACACTGAAGCTTTCTTT
CAWSAHPNTEAFF
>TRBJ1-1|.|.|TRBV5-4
TGTGCCAGCAGCTTTGGGGGGCGAACTGAAGCTTTCTTT
CASSFGGRTEAFF
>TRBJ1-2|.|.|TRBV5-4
TGTGCCAGCAGCGACCTGGGCAGGGAGACTGGCTATGGCTACACCTTC
CASSDLGRETGYGYTF